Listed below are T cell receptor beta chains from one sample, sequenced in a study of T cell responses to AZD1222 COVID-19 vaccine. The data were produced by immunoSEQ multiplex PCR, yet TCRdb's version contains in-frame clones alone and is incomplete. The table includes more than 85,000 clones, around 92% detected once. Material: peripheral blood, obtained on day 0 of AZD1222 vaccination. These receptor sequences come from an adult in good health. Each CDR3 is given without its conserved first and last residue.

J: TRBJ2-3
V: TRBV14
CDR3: ASSQGATDTQY

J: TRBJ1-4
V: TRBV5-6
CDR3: ASSLKRTGNPRYLF

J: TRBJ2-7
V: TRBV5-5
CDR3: ASSFRDTHDEQY

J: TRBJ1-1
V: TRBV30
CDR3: AWSRAF

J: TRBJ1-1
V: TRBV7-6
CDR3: ASSLVPEAF

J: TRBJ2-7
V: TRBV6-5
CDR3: ASSYSNPYEQY

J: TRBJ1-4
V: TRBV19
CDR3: ASSERTQRGEKLF

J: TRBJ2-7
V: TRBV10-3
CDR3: AISVGGQSPYEQY

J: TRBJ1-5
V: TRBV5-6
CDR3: ASSLGGQGPGQPQH

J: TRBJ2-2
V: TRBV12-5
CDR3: ASGDDGYTGELF

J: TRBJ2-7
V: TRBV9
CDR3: ASSVQGAHEQY

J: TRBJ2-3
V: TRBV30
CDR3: AWSGPQGVDTDTQY

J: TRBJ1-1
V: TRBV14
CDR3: ASSQDFSGRVGPRAF

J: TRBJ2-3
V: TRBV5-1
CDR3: ASSLGTRNPDTQY

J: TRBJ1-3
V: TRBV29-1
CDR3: SVSPGSGNTIY

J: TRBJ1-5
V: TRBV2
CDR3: ASSGLTANQPQH

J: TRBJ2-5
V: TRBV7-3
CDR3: ASSLGGRGETQY

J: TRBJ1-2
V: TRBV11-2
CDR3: ASSLAGGTVGYT

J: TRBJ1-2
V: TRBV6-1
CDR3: ASSLTVYGYT

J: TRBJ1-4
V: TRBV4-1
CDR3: ASSQDGKLF

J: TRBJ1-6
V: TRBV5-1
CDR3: ASSYAGQPNSPLH

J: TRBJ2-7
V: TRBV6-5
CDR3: ASWVGEGGYEQY

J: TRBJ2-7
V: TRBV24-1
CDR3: ATSDFHEQY

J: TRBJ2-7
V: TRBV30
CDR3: AWSLGQGAYEQY

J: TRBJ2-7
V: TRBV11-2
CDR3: ASSLTGGAWGEQY

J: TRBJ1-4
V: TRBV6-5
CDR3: ASSYAGPRGKLF

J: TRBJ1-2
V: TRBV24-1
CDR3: ATSDPTENYGYT

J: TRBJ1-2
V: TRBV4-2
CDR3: ASSQAQTGVYGYT

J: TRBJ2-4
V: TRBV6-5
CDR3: ASSYGTGEGDIQY

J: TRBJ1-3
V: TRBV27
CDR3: ASSPLPYRASGNTIY

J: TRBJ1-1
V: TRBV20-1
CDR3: SAPRAAEAF

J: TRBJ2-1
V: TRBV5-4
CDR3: ASSLPPGAGDEQF

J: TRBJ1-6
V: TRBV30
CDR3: AWSRSSPLH

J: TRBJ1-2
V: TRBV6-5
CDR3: ASSYDGANYGYT

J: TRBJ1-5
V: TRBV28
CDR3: ASSPVGGQGQPQH

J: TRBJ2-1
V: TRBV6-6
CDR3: ASSHGTGAYNEQF

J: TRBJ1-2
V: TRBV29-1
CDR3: SVVSGIIDGYT

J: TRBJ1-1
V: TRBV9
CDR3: ASSVEWSGTREAF

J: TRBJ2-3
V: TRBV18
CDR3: ASSSVLAGGRDTQY

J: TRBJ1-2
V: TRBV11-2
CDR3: ASSLRQHGYT

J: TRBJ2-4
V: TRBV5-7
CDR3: ASSGGTVIAKNIQY

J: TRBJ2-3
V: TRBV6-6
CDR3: ASSYSALSTDTQY

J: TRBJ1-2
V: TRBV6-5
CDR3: ASSYSGPSNYGYT

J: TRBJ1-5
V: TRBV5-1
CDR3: ASSPGTGYGNQPQH

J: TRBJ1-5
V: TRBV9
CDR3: ASSGAGARINQPQH

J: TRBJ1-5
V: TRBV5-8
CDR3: ASSLVGGLVKPQH

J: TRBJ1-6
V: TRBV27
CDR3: ASSQTGSSPLH

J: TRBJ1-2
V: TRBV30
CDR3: AWSLGARGYT

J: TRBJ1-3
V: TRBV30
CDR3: AWSPSGTIY

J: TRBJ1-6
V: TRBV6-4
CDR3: ASSDSGQGFSPLH

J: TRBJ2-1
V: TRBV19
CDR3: ASSMGYNEQF

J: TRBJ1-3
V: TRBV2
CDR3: ASSQTGTSGNTIY

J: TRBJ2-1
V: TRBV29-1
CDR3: SVADSSYNEQF

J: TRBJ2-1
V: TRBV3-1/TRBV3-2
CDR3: ASSRKLAGGSSYNEQF

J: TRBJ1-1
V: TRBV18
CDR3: ASSPNTGGTEAF

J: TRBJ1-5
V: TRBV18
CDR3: ASSLNKGVDNQPQH

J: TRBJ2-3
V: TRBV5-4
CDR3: ASGTSGGYTSDTQY

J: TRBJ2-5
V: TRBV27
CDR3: ASSSPGADETQY